The 20 T cell receptor beta chains given below trace back to one sample, sequenced in a study of T cell responses to AZD1222 COVID-19 vaccine. TCRdb's copy holds only in-frame clones and misses some; the assay was immunoSEQ multiplex PCR. The sample records around 110,000 clones, about 90% being singletons. This material consisted of peripheral blood, taken on day 0 of AZD1222 vaccination. These receptors were taken from an adult in good health.

The chain combines TRBV4-2 with TRBJ2-1; TRBD2 matches 9 bases. Germline values: CDR1 LGHNA, CDR2 YNFKEQ. The V gene end was trimmed by 0 bases and the J gene end by 10 bases; junction bases not matched to a gene: 7. The CDR3 sequence is 15 residues long. The CDR3 nucleotides read TGTGCCAGCAGCCAAGATATTAATAGCGGGAGAGAGCAGTTCTTC. Amino acids: CASSQDINSGREQFF.

In regard to this clone: At one end the junction does not follow the germline gene, possibly because of a read error. The V gene is TRBV11-1, the J gene TRBJ1-1; a possible D gene is TRBD1 (5 bases). Germline V lookup: CDR1 SGHAT, CDR2 FQDESV (reference sequence). The length of the CDR3 is 14 residues. The CDR3: CASRRDSWNTEAFF. CDR3 coding DNA: TGTGCTAGCAGAAGGGACTCATGGAACACTGAAGCTTTCTTT.

This clone was observed a handful of times. J is TRBJ1-5 and V is TRBV27, with D uncertain. The CDR3 totals 13 residues. Germline values: CDR1 MNHEY, CDR2 SMNVEV (reference sequence). Deletions cut 4 bases from V and 5 bases from J, with 9 bases between. For the CDR3, the DNA is TGTGCCAGCAGTTCGAACCAATATCAGCCCCAGCATTTT. Its translation: CASSSNQYQPQHF.

The rearrangement links TRBV7-9 to TRBJ1-5; the D gene is possibly TRBD1 (6 bases). Trimming took 11 bases from V and 11 from J, leaving 22 bases between them. This CDR3 has 13 amino acids. The V gene's germline CDR1 is SEHNR and CDR2 FQNEAQ (reference sequence). The CDR3 is CAGGGSGLDTQHF. The CDR3 nucleotides read TGTGCCGGGGGCGGATCGGGTCTCGACACCCAGCATTTT.

The rearrangement uses TRBV7-3 and TRBJ2-1, with D possibly being TRBD2 (6 bases). CDR1 is SGHTA and CDR2 is FQGTGA in the germline V gene. V gave up 5 bases and J gave up 5 bases, with 10 bases separating them. The CDR3 consists of 13 residues. CDR3 in DNA: TGTGCCAGCAGCCCAACGGGGGACAATGAGCAGTTCTTC. Amino acid sequence: CASSPTGDNEQFF. The full variable domain, in which reference TRBV7-3 and TRBJ2-1 provide the parts outside the CDR3, is GAGVSQTPSNKVTEKGKYVELRCDPISGHTALYWYRQSLGQGPEFLIYFQGTGAADDSGLPNDRFFAVRPEGSVSTLKIQRTERGDSAVYLCASSPTGDNEQFFGPGTRLTVL.

The chain is built from TRBV7-9 and TRBJ1-2; the D is unclear. Per germline, CDR1 SEHNR and CDR2 FQNEAQ (reference sequence). V was pared by 2 bases and J by 4 bases, with 8 bases between. The CDR3 runs to 13 residues. DNA of the CDR3: TGTGCCAGCAGCTTATGGGCGGGCTATGGCTACACCTTC. It specifies CASSLWAGYGYTF.

This clone was detected a few times. The genes are TRBV6-1 and TRBJ1-6; D is uncertain. The CDR3 covers 14 residues. The ends were cut back, 1 base at V and 8 bases at J, with 9 bases in the middle. Germline V gene lookup returns CDR1 MNHNS and CDR2 SASEGT. This chain's CDR3 is CASSEVGIHSPLHF. CDR3 coding DNA: TGTGCCAGCAGTGAAGTAGGGATTCATTCACCCCTCCACTTT.

This rearrangement joins TRBV6-1 to TRBJ2-1; D gene uncertain. Germline V lookup: CDR1 MNHNS, CDR2 SASEGT. Trimming shortened V by 3 bases and J by 4 bases, and 10 bases separated the two germline ends. The length of the CDR3 is 14 residues. The CDR3 region is CASSEVSPYNEQFF. In DNA form, the CDR3 reads TGTGCCAGCAGTGAGGTGTCCCCTTACAATGAGCAGTTCTTC.

The V gene is TRBV4-2, the J gene TRBJ2-3; D is unresolved. The length of the CDR3 is 12 residues. Germline V gene lookup returns CDR1 LGHNA and CDR2 YNFKEQ. Trimming took off 4 bases at V and 6 bases at J, with 8 bases between the two ends. The CDR3 coding sequence is TGTGCCAGCAGCCCAAACACTGATACGCAGTATTTT. Translated, it gives CASSPNTDTQYF.

The chain carries TRBV2 and TRBJ1-5; 11 positions agree with TRBD1. The length of the CDR3 is 14 residues. Germline assignment: CDR1 SNHLY and CDR2 FYNNEI. The J segment lost 5 bases and the V segment lost 6 bases, leaving 3 bases of the junction unmatched. The CDR3 DNA is TGTGCCAGCAGCTGGGGACAGGGGGATCAGCCCCAGCATTTT. It encodes CASSWGQGDQPQHF. Full variable domain (outside the CDR3, taken from reference TRBV2 and TRBJ1-5): EPEVTQTPSHQVTQMGQEVILRCVPISNHLYFYWYRQILGQKVEFLVSFYNNEISEKSEIFDDQFSVERPDGSNFTLKIRSTKLEDSAMYFCASSWGQGDQPQHFGDGTRLSIL.

This rearrangement joins TRBV19 to TRBJ2-2; TRBD2 matches 7 bases. Looked up from germline, CDR1 is LNHDA and CDR2 is SQIVND (reference sequence). Trimming cost V 1 base and J 4 bases; bases outside gene matches: 6. The CDR3 consists of 16 residues. CDR3: CASSIGSGWSTGELFF. The CDR3 DNA reads as TGTGCCAGTAGTATAGGTAGCGGGTGGAGCACCGGGGAGCTGTTTTTT.

The rearrangement joins TRBV6-5 to TRBJ2-5; D is possibly TRBD2 (5 bases). Germline assignment: CDR1 MNHEY and CDR2 SVGAGI. The V gene lost 3 bases and the J gene lost 5 bases, with 16 bases spanning the gap. This CDR3 has 15 amino acids. The CDR3 sequence: CASSYSWSAGETQYF. In nucleotides, the CDR3 is TGTGCCAGCAGTTATAGTTGGAGCGCGGGTGAGACCCAGTACTTC.

V is TRBV19 and J is TRBJ1-2; TRBD1 might be the D (6 bases). The CDR3 sequence is 13 residues long. Trimming stripped 2 bases from V and 5 bases from J, with 9 bases between. The germline CDR1 and CDR2 sequences are LNHDA and SQIVND (reference sequence). CDR3 amino acids: CASSIPQGYGYTF. For the CDR3, the DNA is TGTGCCAGTAGTATACCCCAGGGGTATGGCTACACCTTC.

This clone was recorded once. The rearrangement uses TRBV27 and TRBJ2-2; 7 nucleotides match TRBD1. Losses at the gene ends were 5 bases for V and 4 bases for J; bases not matched to a gene: 7. Germline loops: CDR1 MNHEY, CDR2 SMNVEV (reference sequence). This CDR3 has 15 residues. Here the CDR3 DNA reads TGTGCCAGCAGTCTGGGACAGCTAATCACCGGGGAGCTGTTTTTT. This gives the protein CASSLGQLITGELFF.

The rearrangement joins TRBV11-2 to TRBJ2-7; D is uncertain. CDR1 is SGHAT, CDR2 FQNNGV, per germline. V was cut by 5 bases and J by 2 bases, with 19 bases left in between. The CDR3 is made up of 16 amino acids. CDR3 amino acids: CASSPLRREAPYEQYF. In nucleotides, the CDR3 is TGTGCCAGCAGCCCTTTAAGGCGCGAGGCGCCCTACGAGCAGTACTTC.

The chain uses TRBV12-3 or TRBV12-4 and TRBJ2-5; no clear D. V lost 6 bases to trimming and J lost 5 bases, with 10 bases between them. CDR3 size: 12 residues. The CDR3 sequence: CASRSLGETQYF. The CDR3 nucleotides read TGTGCCAGCAGGTCTTTGGGTGAGACCCAGTACTTC.

This chain links TRBV3-1 (or the pseudogene TRBV3-2) with TRBJ1-1; D perhaps matches TRBD1 (6 bases). The CDR3 sequence is 14 residues long. CDR1 is LGHDT and CDR2 is YNNKEL in the germline V gene (reference sequence). V gave up 1 base and J gave up 2 bases, with 8 bases separating them. CDR3 in amino acids: CASSQVDSNTEAFF. The CDR3 bases are TGTGCCAGCAGCCAAGTGGACAGCAACACTGAAGCTTTCTTT.

This chain links TRBV6-2 or TRBV6-3 with TRBJ2-2, with a tentative D call TRBD2 (6 bases). This CDR3 spans 17 amino acids. The V end lost 5 bases, the J end lost 0 bases, and 16 bases lay between the germline ends. CDR1 is MNHEY and CDR2 is SVGEGT in the germline V gene. This chain's CDR3 is CASSPDRIAANTGELFF. CDR3 DNA: TGTGCCAGCAGTCCGGATCGGATAGCGGCGAACACCGGGGAGCTGTTTTTT.

The chain joins TRBV29-1 to TRBJ2-3; tentatively, D is TRBD1 (6 bases). V lost 6 bases and J 1 base, leaving 14 bases between the germline ends. The CDR3 consists of 14 residues. The V gene's germline CDR1 is SQVTM and CDR2 ANQGSEA. The CDR3, as DNA: TGCAGCGTCGCAGGGGTCGAGGGCACAGATACGCAGTATTTT. Translating gives CSVAGVEGTDTQYF.

This clone was seen just once. The chain combines TRBV10-3 with TRBJ1-6; D might be TRBD1 (5 bases). The CDR3 is 14 amino acids. V gave up 0 bases and J gave up 18 bases, with 18 bases separating them. The germline V gene encodes CDR1 ENHRY and CDR2 SYGVKD. This CDR3 reads CAISESSRVGLAHF. CDR3 DNA sequence: TGTGCCATCAGTGAGTCGAGCAGGGTTGGACTCGCCCACTTT.